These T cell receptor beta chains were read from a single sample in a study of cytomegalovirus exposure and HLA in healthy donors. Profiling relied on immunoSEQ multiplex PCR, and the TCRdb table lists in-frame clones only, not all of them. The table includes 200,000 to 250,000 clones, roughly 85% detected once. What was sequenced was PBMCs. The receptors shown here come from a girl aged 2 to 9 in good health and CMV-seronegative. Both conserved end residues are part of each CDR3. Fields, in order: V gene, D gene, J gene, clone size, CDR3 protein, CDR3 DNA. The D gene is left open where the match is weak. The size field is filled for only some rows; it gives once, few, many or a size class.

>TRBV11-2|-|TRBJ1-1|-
CASSLGDSAVNTEAFF
TGTGCCAGCAGCTTAGGTGACAGCGCGGTGAACACTGAAGCTTTCTTT
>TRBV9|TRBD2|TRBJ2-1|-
CASSVTSGVYNEQFF
TGTGCCAGCAGCGTAACTAGCGGGGTCTACAATGAGCAGTTCTTC
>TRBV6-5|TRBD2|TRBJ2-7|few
CASSYYAGGYEQYF
TGTGCCAGCAGTTACTATGCGGGGGGCTACGAGCAGTACTTC
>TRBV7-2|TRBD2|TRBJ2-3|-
CASKLGEGPPQYF
TGTGCCAGCAAGCTTGGGGAGGGCCCCCCGCAGTATTTT
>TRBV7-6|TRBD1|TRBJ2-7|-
CASSPTGTGAREQYF
TGTGCCAGCAGCCCTACCGGGACAGGGGCGCGCGAGCAGTACTTC
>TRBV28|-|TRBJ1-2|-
CASRPPGGGGYGYTF
TGTGCCAGCAGGCCACCCGGGGGGGGCGGTTATGGCTACACCTTC
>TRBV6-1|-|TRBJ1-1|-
CASSAGVQGKAFF
TGTGCCAGCAGTGCGGGTGTACAGGGTAAAGCTTTCTTT
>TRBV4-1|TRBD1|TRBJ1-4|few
CASSRHSGTEFEKLFF
TGCGCCAGCAGCCGACACTCCGGGACAGAGTTTGAAAAACTGTTTTTT
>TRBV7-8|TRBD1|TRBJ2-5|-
CASSLAGQGVKTQYF
TGTGCCAGCAGCTTAGCGGGACAGGGGGTAAAGACCCAGTACTTC
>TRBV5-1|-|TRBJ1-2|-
CASSLTFTGSDGYTF
TGCGCCAGCAGCTTAACCTTTACAGGGTCAGATGGCTACACCTTC
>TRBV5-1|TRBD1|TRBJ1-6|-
CASSSPGQGSPLHF
TGCGCCAGCAGCTCCCCGGGACAGGGTTCACCCCTCCACTTT
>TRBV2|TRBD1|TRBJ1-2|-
CANPGTGVQVYGYTF
TGTGCCAATCCCGGGACAGGGGTCCAAGTCTATGGCTACACCTTC
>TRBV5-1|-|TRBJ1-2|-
CASSLNAWGANYGYTF
TGCGCCAGCAGCTTGAATGCCTGGGGAGCTAACTATGGCTACACCTTC
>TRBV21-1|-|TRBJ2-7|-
CASSNRGQGSHYEQYF
TGTGCCAGCAGCAACCGTGGACAGGGATCCCACTACGAGCAGTACTTC
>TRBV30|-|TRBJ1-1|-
CACHGGRYTEAFF
TGTGCCTGCCATGGAGGCCGGTACACTGAAGCTTTCTTT
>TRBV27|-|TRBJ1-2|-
CASSQIRGGIYGYTF
TGTGCCAGCAGTCAGATCCGGGGGGGGATCTATGGCTACACCTTC
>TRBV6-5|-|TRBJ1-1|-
CASSAMQGNTEAFF
TGTGCCAGCAGTGCTATGCAGGGTAACACTGAAGCTTTCTTT
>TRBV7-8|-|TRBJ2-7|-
CASSFKSGAYEQYF
TGTGCCAGCAGCTTCAAATCGGGAGCCTACGAGCAGTACTTC
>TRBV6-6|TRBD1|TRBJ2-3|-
CASSAMTGADTQYF
TGTGCCAGCAGCGCTATGACAGGGGCAGATACGCAGTATTTT
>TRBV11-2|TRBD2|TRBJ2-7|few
CASSPRLAGEVYEQYF
TGTGCCAGCAGCCCACGACTAGCGGGAGAGGTGTACGAGCAGTACTTC
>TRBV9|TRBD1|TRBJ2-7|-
CASSVAGTGASYEQYF
TGTGCCAGCAGCGTCGCCGGGACAGGGGCCTCCTACGAGCAGTACTTC